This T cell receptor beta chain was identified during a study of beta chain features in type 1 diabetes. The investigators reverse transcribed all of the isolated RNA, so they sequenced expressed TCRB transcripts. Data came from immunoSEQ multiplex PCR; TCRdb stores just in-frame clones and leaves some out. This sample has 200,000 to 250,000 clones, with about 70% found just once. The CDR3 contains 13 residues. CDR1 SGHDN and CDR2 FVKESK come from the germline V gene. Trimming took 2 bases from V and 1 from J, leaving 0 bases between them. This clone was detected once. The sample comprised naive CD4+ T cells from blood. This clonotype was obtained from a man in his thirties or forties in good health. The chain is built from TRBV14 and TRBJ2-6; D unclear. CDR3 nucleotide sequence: TGTGCCAGCAGCCAATCTGGGGCCAACGTCCTGACTTTC. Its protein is CASSQSGANVLTF.